The sequence of this T cell receptor beta chain was determined in a study of cytomegalovirus exposure and HLA in healthy donors. Background on the study: From HLA-typed donors, an early data release held around 80 million unique TCRs. Study findings and constraints: Among CMV-associated TCR beta chains, most appeared HLA-restricted in a later analysis.

The PCR used 60 Vbeta and 13 Jbeta primers. The repertoire was sequenced with immunoSEQ multiplex PCR; TCRdb's copy has only in-frame clones and lacks some. The profile shows 110,000 to 150,000 clones, around 77% of them singletons. This clone was picked up a small number of times. Its matching antigen is unknown. V was shortened by 9 bases and J by 4 bases, with 13 bases between the two germline ends. The CDR3 is 12 amino acids. Germline CDR1 reads SGHNT; CDR2 reads YYREEE (reference sequence). The genes are TRBV5-4 and TRBJ1-1; maybe TRBD1 (5 bases). The source of this sequence is a woman between 50 and 59 years old in good health and CMV-seronegative. Sequencing was carried out using PBMCs. The CDR3 DNA follows: TGTGCCACCACGCCCGGGGGCACTGAAGCTTTCTTT. Its translation: CATTPGGTEAFF.